Presented here are 24 T cell receptor beta chains from one specimen sequenced in a study of blood T cell repertoires in COVID-19 (dated by TCRdb to about 2020). The method behind the library was the immunoSEQ multiplex PCR assay. The immuneACCESS repertoire file appears here via TCRdb, limited to in-frame rearrangements. These files lack a portion of the clones; in checked studies, under half of the deficit traces to unresolved V genes, and the cause of the others is not known. This sample lists 300,000 to 450,000 clones; approximately 91% were detected once. The ten top clones hold over 1% of the sample. The sample consisted of PBMCs or T cells enriched from blood (not recorded which). All receptors derive from a woman younger than 45 who had been exposed to COVID-19.

The rearrangement links TRBV11-3 to TRBJ1-1; D possibly corresponds to TRBD1 (5 bases). CDR1 is SGHNT and CDR2 is YENEEA in the germline V gene. The CDR3 runs 16 residues. Trimming stripped 0 bases from V and 7 bases from J, with 18 bases between. The DNA of the CDR3 is TGTGCCAGCAGCTTAGAACCGGCGCAGGGAAAGGGTGAAGCTTTCTTT. Translated, it gives CASSLEPAQGKGEAFF.

The chain carries TRBV28 and TRBJ1-1; D possibly corresponds to TRBD1 (6 bases). Germline V CDR1 and CDR2: MDHEN, SYDVKM. The CDR3 is 15 residues long. Trimming cost V 3 bases and J 0 bases, with 11 bases left between them. The CDR3 sequence is CASSFPRGMNTEAFF. CDR3 in DNA: TGTGCCAGCAGTTTCCCCAGGGGCATGAACACTGAAGCTTTCTTT.

V usage is TRBV4-2 and J usage is TRBJ1-1; a possible D gene is TRBD1 (6 bases). V shed 2 bases and J shed 9 bases, with 10 bases lying between them. The CDR3 runs 12 residues. CDR1 and CDR2 from the germline V gene are LGHNA and YNFKEQ. The CDR3 nucleotides are TGTGCCAGCAGCCAAAGACAGGAAAAAGCTTTCTTT. Amino acids: CASSQRQEKAFF.

The DNA of the CDR3 is TGTGCCAGCAGTGAAGCAGGGCAAGGGACAGATACGCAGTATTTT. This translates into CASSEAGQGTDTQYF. V and J are TRBV25-1 and TRBJ2-3; TRBD1 might be the D (5 bases). The V end was cut by 2 bases, the J end by 3 bases, with 12 bases between. The CDR3 consists of 15 residues. Per the germline V gene, CDR1 is MGHDK and CDR2 is SYGVNS.

CDR3 sequence (DNA): TGTGCCAGCAGCGTAATAGCGACTAGCACAGATACGCAGTATTTT. It codes for CASSVIATSTDTQYF. The rearrangement joins TRBV9 to TRBJ2-3; possible D gene TRBD2, 5 bases. V was clipped by 1 base and J by 0 bases, with 9 bases between them. This CDR3 has 15 residues. Germline CDR1 SGDLS, CDR2 YYNGEE.

The chain joins TRBV19 to TRBJ1-2; 8 nucleotides line up with TRBD1. Germline V gene lookup returns CDR1 LNHDA and CDR2 SQIVND (reference sequence). V gave up 6 bases and J gave up 7 bases; unmatched junction bases: 10. The CDR3 is made up of 14 amino acids. The CDR3 here is CASRTRTGTFGYTF. CDR3 in DNA: TGTGCCAGTAGGACCCGGACAGGGACGTTTGGCTACACCTTC. The entire variable domain, with the rest obtained from reference TRBV19 and TRBJ1-2, is as follows: DGGITQSPKYLFRKEGQNVTLSCEQNLNHDAMYWYRQDPGQGLRLIYYSQIVNDFQKGDIAEGYSVSREKKESFPLTVTSAQKNPTAFYLCASRTRTGTFGYTFGSGTRLTVV.

This clone was recorded a few times. The rearrangement uses TRBV5-1 and TRBJ1-1; TRBD1 matches at 8 bases. The CDR3 extends over 14 amino acids. With 2 bases clipped from V and 1 base from J, the junction kept 1 base outside the gene matches. Germline V gene sequence: CDR1 SGHRS, CDR2 YFSETQ. As DNA, the CDR3 is TGCGCCAGCAGCTTTGACAGGGGGAACACTGAAGCTTTCTTT. Translated, it gives CASSFDRGNTEAFF. The full variable domain, rest sourced from reference TRBV5-1 and TRBJ1-1, is KAGVTQTPRYLIKTRGQQVTLSCSPISGHRSVSWYQQTPGQGLQFLFEYFSETQRNKGNFPGRFSGRQFSNSRSEMNVSTLELGDSALYLCASSFDRGNTEAFFGQGTRLTVV.

The chain is built from TRBV27 and TRBJ1-5; D possibly corresponds to TRBD1 (5 bases). Germline CDR1 MNHEY, CDR2 SMNVEV (reference sequence). CDR3 size: 12 residues. Trimming pared 5 bases from V and 11 bases from J, leaving 13 bases between. This CDR3 reads CASSDSGRAQHF. The CDR3 DNA sequence: TGTGCCAGCAGTGACAGTGGGAGGGCCCAGCATTTT.

V usage is TRBV12-3 or TRBV12-4 and J usage is TRBJ1-2; D is unresolved. The CDR3 runs 13 residues. Trimming took 3 bases from V and 8 from J, leaving 13 bases between them. The CDR3: CASSFGVTGGYTF. The CDR3 DNA follows: TGTGCCAGCAGTTTTGGGGTTACGGGAGGCTACACCTTC.

The CDR3 DNA reads TGTGCCAGCAGTTTTCCGAGTCAGGGGTCCTACGAGCAGTACTTC. Translating it yields CASSFPSQGSYEQYF. The gene calls are TRBV28 and TRBJ2-7, with D maybe TRBD1 (6 bases). The CDR3 totals 15 residues. V was shortened by 3 bases and J by 1 base, with 13 bases between the two germline ends. Germline V gene data show CDR1 as MDHEN and CDR2 as SYDVKM.

This chain uses TRBV5-4 with TRBJ2-1; 10 bases match TRBD2. The V gene end was trimmed by 0 bases and the J gene end by 0 bases; junction bases not matched to a gene: 3. The CDR3 runs 17 residues. In germline, CDR1 is SGHNT, CDR2 YYREEE (reference sequence). The CDR3 region is CASSLALAGSSYNEQFF. CDR3 nucleotide sequence: TGTGCCAGCAGCTTGGCACTAGCGGGAAGCTCCTACAATGAGCAGTTCTTC.

V usage is TRBV7-6 and J usage is TRBJ1-2; 7 bases are a match to TRBD1. The length of the CDR3 is 14 residues. The V gene's germline CDR1 is SGHVS and CDR2 FNYEAQ. Trimming removed 5 bases from V and 3 bases from J; junction bases left unmatched: 6. The CDR3 coding sequence is TGTGCCAGCAGCCAAACTCAGGGGGACTATGGCTACACCTTC. It specifies CASSQTQGDYGYTF.

The chain recombines TRBV20-1 with TRBJ2-1; 9 nucleotides align to TRBD2. The CDR3 extends over 15 amino acids. With 3 bases clipped from V and 4 bases from J, the junction kept 7 bases outside the gene matches. The germline V gene encodes CDR1 DFQATT and CDR2 SNEGSKA (reference sequence). The CDR3 DNA reads TGCAGTGCTAGTCGGGCTAGCGGGGCTTACAATGAGCAGTTCTTC. It encodes CSASRASGAYNEQFF.

In its sample, this clone was seen once. V gene TRBV5-6 combines with J gene TRBJ2-7; D is perhaps TRBD2 (6 bases). The CDR3 contains 14 residues. Trimming pared 0 bases from V and 5 bases from J, leaving 12 bases between. The germline V gene has CDR1 SGHDT and CDR2 YYEEEE. Written as DNA, the CDR3 is TGTGCCAGCAGCTTGGCACGGGAGCCCGACGAGCAGTACTTC. Protein: CASSLAREPDEQYF. Full variable domain (rest looked up from reference TRBV5-6 and TRBJ2-7): DAGVTQSPTHLIKTRGQQVTLRCSPKSGHDTVSWYQQALGQGPQFIFQYYEEEERQRGNFPDRFSGHQFPNYSSELNVNALLLGDSALYLCASSLAREPDEQYFGPGTRLTVT.

This clone was found a few times. The chain is built from TRBV6-5 and TRBJ1-1; 9 bases match TRBD1. CDR1 MNHEY and CDR2 SVGAGI come from the germline V gene. The CDR3 length is 15 residues. After removal of 6 bases from V and 5 bases from J, the junction contained 10 bases not matched to a gene. This chain's CDR3 is CASSHRQGVGTEAFF. Written as DNA, the CDR3 is TGTGCCAGCAGCCATCGACAGGGGGTGGGTACTGAAGCTTTCTTT.

The J gene is TRBJ1-2, the V gene TRBV19; 8 bases are shared with TRBD1. CDR3 length: 16 residues. The V gene end was trimmed by 7 bases and the J gene end by 4 bases; junction bases not matched to a gene: 14. Germline values: CDR1 LNHDA, CDR2 SQIVND (reference sequence). CDR3 sequence: CASTVLLGQATYGYTF. The DNA of the CDR3 is TGTGCCAGTACCGTCCTATTGGGACAGGCAACCTATGGCTACACCTTC. The full variable domain, its missing parts supplied by reference TRBV19 and TRBJ1-2, is DGGITQSPKYLFRKEGQNVTLSCEQNLNHDAMYWYRQDPGQGLRLIYYSQIVNDFQKGDIAEGYSVSREKKESFPLTVTSAQKNPTAFYLCASTVLLGQATYGYTFGSGTRLTVV.

CDR3 loop: CAWMAGFNEQFF. CDR3 bases: TGTGCCTGGATGGCGGGTTTCAATGAGCAGTTCTTC. V and J are TRBV30 and TRBJ2-1; possibly TRBD2 for D (5 bases). Germline V CDR1 and CDR2: GTSNPN, SVGIG (reference sequence). The CDR3 covers 12 residues. Trimming left V 4 bases short and J 6 bases short, with 10 bases between. The complete variable domain, with remaining parts taken from reference TRBV30 and TRBJ2-1, reads SQTIHQWPATLVQPVGSPLSLECTVEGTSNPNLYWYRQAAGRGLQLLFYSVGIGQISSEVPQNLSASRPQDRQFILSSKKLLLSDSGFYLCAWMAGFNEQFFGPGTRLTVL.

This chain joins TRBV4-1 and TRBJ2-1; perhaps TRBD2 as D (6 bases). The CDR3 runs to 16 residues. Germline values: CDR1 MGHRA, CDR2 YSYEKL. Trimming removed 0 bases at V and 8 bases at J, with 17 bases between. DNA for the CDR3: TGCGCCAGCAGCCAAGATGTGGCGGGATCATGGTATGAGCAGTTCTTC. The encoded protein is CASSQDVAGSWYEQFF.

The chain carries TRBV12-3 or TRBV12-4 and TRBJ2-7, with 9 bases aligning to TRBD1. This CDR3 contains 13 residues. The V gene end was trimmed by 5 bases and the J gene end by 6 bases; junction bases not matched to a gene: 5. In DNA form, the CDR3 reads TGTGCCAGCAGTAGGGGGACAGGGCGCGAGCAGTACTTC. The encoded protein is CASSRGTGREQYF.

The chain combines TRBV15 with TRBJ2-7; 8 bases match TRBD1. Germline-derived CDR1 and CDR2 are LNHNV and YYDKDF (reference sequence). Losses at the gene ends were 5 bases for V and 2 bases for J; bases not matched to a gene: 5. The length of the CDR3 is 14 residues. CDR3 region: CATSLQGEAYEQYF. The CDR3 bases are TGTGCCACCAGCTTACAGGGGGAGGCCTACGAGCAGTACTTC.

The chain joins TRBV11-2 to TRBJ1-1, with D perhaps TRBD1 (5 bases). The CDR3 totals 13 residues. Germline lookup yields CDR1 SGHAT and CDR2 FQNNGV. The V gene lost 1 base and the J gene lost 3 bases, with 6 bases spanning the gap. The CDR3 DNA reads TGTGCCAGCAGCTTAGGACAGTACACTGAAGCTTTCTTT. Protein sequence: CASSLGQYTEAFF.

The chain joins TRBV19 to TRBJ2-3, with 7 bases matching TRBD2. Germline CDR1 and CDR2: LNHDA and SQIVND (reference sequence). After removal of 8 bases from V and 4 bases from J, the junction contained 15 bases not matched to a gene. CDR3 length: 16 amino acids. In nucleotides, the CDR3 is TGTGCCAGTTCCCCCCTATTTGCGGGAGAGGCAGATACGCAGTATTTT. This sequence encodes CASSPLFAGEADTQYF.

The chain has TRBV7-9 and TRBJ2-3; no definite D call. Germline CDR1 SEHNR, CDR2 FQNEAQ (reference sequence). The CDR3 covers 12 residues. The V and J ends lost 5 bases and 5 bases respectively, with 8 bases between them. The CDR3 coding sequence is TGTGCCAGCAGCCCCGGTGGAGATACGCAGTATTTT. Protein sequence: CASSPGGDTQYF. The entire variable domain, with the rest obtained from reference TRBV7-9 and TRBJ2-3, is as follows: DTGVSQNPRHKITKRGQNVTFRCDPISEHNRLYWYRQTLGQGPEFLTYFQNEAQLEKSRLLSDRFSAERPKGSFSTLEIQRTEQGDSAMYLCASSPGGDTQYFGPGTRLTVL.

This clone is a singleton in its sample. The rearrangement links TRBV18 to TRBJ2-7; TRBD1 aligns across 7 bases. There are 18 residues in the CDR3. J lost 1 base, V lost 0 bases, and 12 bases had no gene match. Looked up from germline, CDR1 is KGHSH and CDR2 is LQKENI. This CDR3 is CASSPPNGSGTASYEQYF. The CDR3 DNA is TGTGCCAGCTCACCACCCAACGGATCCGGGACAGCATCCTACGAGCAGTACTTC.